This passage covers 29 T cell receptor beta chains from one sample sequenced in a study of chemoradiotherapy in HPV16-positive cancers (dated by TCRdb to about 2022). The library was prepared using the immunoSEQ multiplex PCR assay. TCRdb mirrors the immuneACCESS table, restricted to in-frame sequences. Some clones are absent from its copies; in checked studies, under half trace to an unresolved V gene, and the reason for the others is unknown. The sample includes roughly 12,000 clones, with about two thirds observed a single time. 8.3% of the sample lies in the top ten. This specimen was taken from a patient who underwent chemoradiotherapy. All receptors come from a human donor with HPV-associated anogenital cancer.

This clone appeared a single time. The V gene is TRBV6-1, the J gene TRBJ2-5, with TRBD2 matching 13 bases. The DNA end is a closer match to TRBJ2-7, so the J assignment may be wrong. The CDR3 is 15 amino acids. Per germline, CDR1 MNHNS and CDR2 SASEGT. The DNA of the CDR3 is TGTGCCAGCAACGCCGGGACTAGCGGGACCTACGAGCAGTACTTC. Its translation: CASNAGTSGTYEQYF.

The CDR3 spells CASSDSGLAGGNEQFF. As DNA, the CDR3 is TGTGCCAGCAGTGACTCAGGGCTAGCGGGCGGTAATGAGCAGTTCTTC. The chain joins TRBV6-4 to TRBJ2-1, with 8 bases aligning to TRBD2. V lost 0 bases and J lost 7; bases outside the gene matches: 8. This CDR3 has 16 amino acids. Germline loops: CDR1 MRHNA, CDR2 SNTAGT.

On this clone: The same CDR3 also results from other DNA sequences found in this sample. V gene TRBV28 combines with J gene TRBJ2-7; TRBD1 matches at 7 bases. The CDR3 sequence is 12 residues long. V shed 6 bases and J 3 bases; nucleotides not matched to a gene: 2. From germline, CDR1 is MDHEN and CDR2 SYDVKM. The CDR3: CASSRTGYEQYF. CDR3 nucleotide sequence: TGTGCCAGCAGCCGGACAGGCTACGAGCAGTACTTC.

This chain links TRBV2 with TRBJ2-7; D ambiguous. In germline, CDR1 is SNHLY, CDR2 FYNNEI. Trimming removed 6 bases from V and 7 bases from J, with 10 bases in between. This CDR3 comprises 11 residues. CDR3 sequence: CASSLVGEQYF. The CDR3 DNA reads as TGTGCCAGCAGCTTAGTGGGAGAGCAGTACTTC.

The V call is TRBV5-5, the J call TRBJ2-6, with D hard to call. In germline, CDR1 is SGHKS, CDR2 YYEKEE (reference sequence). The ends were cut back, 2 bases at V and 4 bases at J, with 13 bases in the middle. CDR3 size: 16 residues. Here the CDR3 reads CASSLPFQAGANVLTF. CDR3 nucleotides: TGTGCCAGCAGCTTACCGTTTCAGGCCGGGGCCAACGTCCTGACTTTC. Full variable domain (rest looked up from reference TRBV5-5 and TRBJ2-6): DAGVTQSPTHLIKTRGQQVTLRCSPISGHKSVSWYQQVLGQGPQFIFQYYEKEERGRGNFPDRFSARQFPNYSSELNVNALLLGDSALYLCASSLPFQAGANVLTFGAGSRLTVL.

The chain joins TRBV10-3 to TRBJ1-1; D is perhaps TRBD1 (5 bases). The CDR3 totals 14 residues. The germline CDR1 and CDR2 sequences are ENHRY and SYGVKD. Deletions cut 2 bases from V and 0 bases from J, with 7 bases between. The CDR3 loop is CAISEGQMNTEAFF. CDR3 in DNA: TGTGCCATCAGTGAGGGACAAATGAACACTGAAGCTTTCTTT.

The sample holds a few counts of this clone. This sequence joins TRBV7-2 and TRBJ1-1, with D maybe TRBD1 (5 bases). In germline, CDR1 is SGHTA, CDR2 FQGNSA. CDR3 size: 13 residues. With 5 bases removed from V and 5 bases from J, the gap between germline ends came to 12 bases. The CDR3 bases are TGTGCCAGCAGCCTGGGACGGAGGACTGAAGCTTTCTTT. Translation gives CASSLGRRTEAFF.

This clone came up a few times. The CDR3 reads CASSLTGRQDEKLFF. The CDR3 region has the DNA TGTGCCAGCAGTTTAACGGGGAGGCAGGATGAAAAACTGTTTTTT. The chain is built from TRBV28 and TRBJ1-4; D uncertain. The CDR3 runs to 15 residues. Per germline, CDR1 MDHEN and CDR2 SYDVKM. Trimming took off 2 bases at V and 6 bases at J, with 13 bases between the two ends.

The rearrangement joins TRBV29-1 to TRBJ1-2; a possible D gene is TRBD1 (6 bases). Germline CDR1 reads SQVTM; CDR2 reads ANQGSEA. The CDR3 covers 12 residues. V lost 4 bases and J 6 bases, leaving 12 bases between the germline ends. CDR3 sequence: CSVVRTAHGYTF. CDR3 nucleotides: TGCAGCGTTGTTCGGACAGCCCATGGCTACACCTTC.

The chain is built from TRBV7-4 and TRBJ2-7; unclear D gene. V shed 6 bases and J shed 3 bases, with 6 bases lying between them. This CDR3 is built from 11 residues. Germline values: CDR1 SGHVT, CDR2 SQSDAQ. DNA for the CDR3: TGTGCCAGCAGTTTCTACTACGAGCAGTACTTC. Its protein is CASSFYYEQYF. Full variable domain (rest looked up from reference TRBV7-4 and TRBJ2-7): GAGVSQSPRYKVAKRGRDVALRCDSISGHVTLYWYRQTLGQGSEVLTYSQSDAQRDKSGRPSGRFSAERPERSVSTLKIQRTEQGDSAVYLCASSFYYEQYFGPGTRLTVT.

V usage is TRBV4-1 and J usage is TRBJ1-2; weak D call: TRBD1 (5 bases). V was trimmed by 0 bases and J by 4 bases, leaving 18 bases between them. This CDR3 region has 17 residues. CDR1 and CDR2 (germline): MGHRA, YSYEKL. In DNA, the CDR3 is TGCGCCAGCAGCCAAGAACCAGAATGGGGGGGTGGCTATGGCTACACCTTC. It is translated as CASSQEPEWGGGYGYTF.

This clone was recorded a few times. At one boundary the junction diverges from the germline segment, which might be a read error. The chain couples TRBV19 to TRBJ1-5, with 7 bases that match TRBD1. The CDR3 has 15 residues. Germline assignment: CDR1 LNHDA and CDR2 SQIVND (reference sequence). The CDR3: CASSLDRAHNQPQHF. For the CDR3, the DNA is TGTGCCAGTAGTTTAGACAGGGCCCACAATCAGCCCCAGCATTTT.

This clone was counted a few times. This chain joins TRBV30 and TRBJ1-2; D is possibly TRBD1 (5 bases). From germline, CDR1 is GTSNPN and CDR2 SVGIG (reference sequence). This CDR3 has 14 residues. The germline V and J ends were trimmed by 3 bases and 7 bases, with 18 bases remaining between them. The CDR3 nucleotides read TGTGCCTGGAGGGGAGACGGGGGAGTATCTGGCTACACCTTC. Protein: CAWRGDGGVSGYTF.

The genes are TRBV19 and TRBJ2-3, with D unresolved. This CDR3 is 12 amino acids long. Germline V CDR1 and CDR2: LNHDA, SQIVND (reference sequence). V dropped 5 bases and J dropped 6 bases, with 9 bases sitting between them. Written as DNA, the CDR3 is TGTGCCAGTAGTGTGCGTGGGGATACGCAGTATTTT. This codes for CASSVRGDTQYF.

The rearrangement uses TRBV28 and TRBJ1-1, with 7 nucleotides matching TRBD1. The ends lost 6 bases at V and 5 bases at J; junction bases unmatched: 9. CDR1 is MDHEN and CDR2 is SYDVKM in the germline V gene. This CDR3 has 14 amino acids. Here the CDR3 DNA reads TGTGCCAGCAGACTAAGGGGACAGCTGACTGAAGCTTTCTTT. Protein sequence: CASRLRGQLTEAFF.

This clone was detected a few times. This sequence joins TRBV6-5 and TRBJ1-2; D is unclear. V was trimmed by 7 bases and J by 4 bases, leaving 10 bases between them. Germline CDR1 is MNHEY and CDR2 is SVGAGI. The CDR3 has 12 amino acids. The CDR3 protein is CASTRGSYGYTF. The CDR3 DNA reads as TGTGCCAGCACTCGAGGGTCCTATGGCTACACCTTC.

The rearrangement joins TRBV5-6 to TRBJ2-2; 10 bases are a match to TRBD2. V lost 4 bases to trimming and J lost 6 bases; unmatched junction nucleotides: 9. Germline lookup yields CDR1 SGHDT and CDR2 YYEEEE. This CDR3 region has 16 residues. CDR3 nucleotides: TGTGCCAGCAGCATAGTACTAGCGGGGTTCGCCGGGGAGCTGTTTTTT. Protein product: CASSIVLAGFAGELFF.

The CDR3 protein is CASSPGRSSYEQYF. The CDR3 DNA is TGTGCCAGCAGCCCTGGGCGGAGCTCCTACGAGCAGTACTTC. V usage is TRBV6-6 and J usage is TRBJ2-7; D gene ambiguous. V was shortened by 6 bases and J by 0 bases, with 12 bases between the two germline ends. Per the germline V gene, CDR1 is MNHNY and CDR2 is SVGAGI (reference sequence). The CDR3 totals 14 residues.

This clone was detected only once. The chain recombines TRBV30 with TRBJ1-4; D remains unclear. The CDR3 is 11 amino acids. Looked up from germline, CDR1 is GTSNPN and CDR2 is SVGIG (reference sequence). Trimming left V 2 bases short and J 8 bases short, with 6 bases between. CDR3 in DNA: TGTGCCTGGAGTACGATGGAAAAACTGTTTTTT. Protein product: CAWSTMEKLFF.

The rearrangement links TRBV27 to TRBJ1-1, with D possibly matching TRBD1 (5 bases). This CDR3 is built from 16 residues. Per germline, CDR1 MNHEY and CDR2 SMNVEV (reference sequence). Deletions cut 6 bases from V and 1 base from J, with 18 bases between. CDR3 sequence reads: CASRFGTGKSNTEAFF. CDR3 in DNA: TGTGCCAGCAGGTTCGGGACGGGGAAATCGAACACTGAAGCTTTCTTT.

This clone showed up just a few times. The chain recombines TRBV5-4 with TRBJ1-2, with TRBD1 matching over 11 bases. Germline assignment: CDR1 SGHNT and CDR2 YYREEE (reference sequence). The V gene end was trimmed by 3 bases and the J gene end by 1 base; junction bases not matched to a gene: 8. CDR3 size: 17 residues. In DNA form, the CDR3 reads TGTGCCAGCAGCTCAGCCCAGGACAGGGGGCTTAACTATGGCTACACCTTC. It is translated as CASSSAQDRGLNYGYTF.

The sample holds a few counts of this clone. This sequence joins TRBV19 and TRBJ1-5; D ambiguous. There are 13 residues in the CDR3. Germline CDR1 is LNHDA and CDR2 is SQIVND (reference sequence). V lost 7 bases and J 0 bases, leaving 7 bases between the germline ends. The DNA for the CDR3 is TGTGCCAGTACCGCGTCTAGCAATCAGCCCCAGCATTTT. Its translation is CASTASSNQPQHF.

This clone has more than one count but fewer than ten. This chain uses TRBV11-2 with TRBJ2-1, with 10 positions matching TRBD1. Trimming took 5 bases from V and 12 from J; bases not matched to a gene: 4. The germline V gene has CDR1 SGHAT and CDR2 FQNNGV. The CDR3 length is 12 residues. CDR3 nucleotide sequence: TGTGCCAGCAGCCAGCGGACAGGGGGGCAGTTCTTC. Protein sequence: CASSQRTGGQFF.

The chain joins TRBV5-1 to TRBJ1-1, with TRBD1 identical over 7 bases. V gave up 2 bases and J gave up 2 bases; unmatched junction bases: 6. The CDR3 sequence is 15 residues long. Per the germline V gene, CDR1 is SGHRS and CDR2 is YFSETQ. CDR3 DNA: TGCGCCAGCAGCTTTTTACAGGGGATTAACACTGAAGCTTTCTTT. The encoded protein is CASSFLQGINTEAFF.

The chain uses TRBV27 and TRBJ2-1, with 7 nucleotides matching TRBD1. Per the germline V gene, CDR1 is MNHEY and CDR2 is SMNVEV (reference sequence). V lost 10 bases, J lost 6 bases, and 15 bases stayed unmatched. The CDR3 spans 15 residues. In DNA, the CDR3 is TGTGCCACGCAACTCCGGGACAGCGCGTTCAATGAGCAGTTCTTC. Residues: CATQLRDSAFNEQFF.

V is TRBV18 and J is TRBJ1-5, with D perhaps matching TRBD1 (5 bases). The CDR3 length is 16 residues. CDR1 KGHSH and CDR2 LQKENI come from the germline V gene. Trimming took 5 bases from V and 3 from J, leaving 17 bases between them. This CDR3 reads CASSTAGPYSNQPQHF. The CDR3 DNA reads TGTGCCAGCTCAACCGCGGGGCCCTATTCCAATCAGCCCCAGCATTTT. The complete variable domain, with remaining parts taken from reference TRBV18 and TRBJ1-5, reads NAGVMQNPRHLVRRRGQEARLRCSPMKGHSHVYWYRQLPEEGLKFMVYLQKENIIDESGMPKERFSAEFPKEGPSILRIQQVVRGDSAAYFCASSTAGPYSNQPQHFGDGTRLSIL.

The chain recombines TRBV9 with TRBJ1-1, with 7 bases matching TRBD1. J lost 1 base, V lost 3 bases, and 9 bases had no gene match. The CDR3 has 16 amino acids. Germline V gives CDR1 SGDLS, CDR2 YYNGEE. The CDR3 region has the DNA TGTGCCAGCAGCGATCTCACGGGACAGACGAACACTGAAGCTTTCTTT. Translating it yields CASSDLTGQTNTEAFF.

The chain recombines TRBV5-6 with TRBJ1-3, with no clear D. This CDR3 has 14 residues. V lost 1 base and J 1 base, leaving 6 bases between the germline ends. Germline V lookup: CDR1 SGHDT, CDR2 YYEEEE. CDR3 nucleotides: TGTGCCAGCAGCTTGCTAGGGTCTGGAAACACCATATATTTT. Translated: CASSLLGSGNTIYF.

The chain carries TRBV27 and TRBJ2-5; maybe TRBD1 (6 bases). Germline assignment: CDR1 MNHEY and CDR2 SMNVEV (reference sequence). Trimming pared 5 bases from V and 3 bases from J, leaving 7 bases between. The CDR3 totals 12 residues. The CDR3: CASSDRKETQYF. CDR3 bases: TGTGCCAGCAGTGACAGGAAAGAGACCCAGTACTTC.